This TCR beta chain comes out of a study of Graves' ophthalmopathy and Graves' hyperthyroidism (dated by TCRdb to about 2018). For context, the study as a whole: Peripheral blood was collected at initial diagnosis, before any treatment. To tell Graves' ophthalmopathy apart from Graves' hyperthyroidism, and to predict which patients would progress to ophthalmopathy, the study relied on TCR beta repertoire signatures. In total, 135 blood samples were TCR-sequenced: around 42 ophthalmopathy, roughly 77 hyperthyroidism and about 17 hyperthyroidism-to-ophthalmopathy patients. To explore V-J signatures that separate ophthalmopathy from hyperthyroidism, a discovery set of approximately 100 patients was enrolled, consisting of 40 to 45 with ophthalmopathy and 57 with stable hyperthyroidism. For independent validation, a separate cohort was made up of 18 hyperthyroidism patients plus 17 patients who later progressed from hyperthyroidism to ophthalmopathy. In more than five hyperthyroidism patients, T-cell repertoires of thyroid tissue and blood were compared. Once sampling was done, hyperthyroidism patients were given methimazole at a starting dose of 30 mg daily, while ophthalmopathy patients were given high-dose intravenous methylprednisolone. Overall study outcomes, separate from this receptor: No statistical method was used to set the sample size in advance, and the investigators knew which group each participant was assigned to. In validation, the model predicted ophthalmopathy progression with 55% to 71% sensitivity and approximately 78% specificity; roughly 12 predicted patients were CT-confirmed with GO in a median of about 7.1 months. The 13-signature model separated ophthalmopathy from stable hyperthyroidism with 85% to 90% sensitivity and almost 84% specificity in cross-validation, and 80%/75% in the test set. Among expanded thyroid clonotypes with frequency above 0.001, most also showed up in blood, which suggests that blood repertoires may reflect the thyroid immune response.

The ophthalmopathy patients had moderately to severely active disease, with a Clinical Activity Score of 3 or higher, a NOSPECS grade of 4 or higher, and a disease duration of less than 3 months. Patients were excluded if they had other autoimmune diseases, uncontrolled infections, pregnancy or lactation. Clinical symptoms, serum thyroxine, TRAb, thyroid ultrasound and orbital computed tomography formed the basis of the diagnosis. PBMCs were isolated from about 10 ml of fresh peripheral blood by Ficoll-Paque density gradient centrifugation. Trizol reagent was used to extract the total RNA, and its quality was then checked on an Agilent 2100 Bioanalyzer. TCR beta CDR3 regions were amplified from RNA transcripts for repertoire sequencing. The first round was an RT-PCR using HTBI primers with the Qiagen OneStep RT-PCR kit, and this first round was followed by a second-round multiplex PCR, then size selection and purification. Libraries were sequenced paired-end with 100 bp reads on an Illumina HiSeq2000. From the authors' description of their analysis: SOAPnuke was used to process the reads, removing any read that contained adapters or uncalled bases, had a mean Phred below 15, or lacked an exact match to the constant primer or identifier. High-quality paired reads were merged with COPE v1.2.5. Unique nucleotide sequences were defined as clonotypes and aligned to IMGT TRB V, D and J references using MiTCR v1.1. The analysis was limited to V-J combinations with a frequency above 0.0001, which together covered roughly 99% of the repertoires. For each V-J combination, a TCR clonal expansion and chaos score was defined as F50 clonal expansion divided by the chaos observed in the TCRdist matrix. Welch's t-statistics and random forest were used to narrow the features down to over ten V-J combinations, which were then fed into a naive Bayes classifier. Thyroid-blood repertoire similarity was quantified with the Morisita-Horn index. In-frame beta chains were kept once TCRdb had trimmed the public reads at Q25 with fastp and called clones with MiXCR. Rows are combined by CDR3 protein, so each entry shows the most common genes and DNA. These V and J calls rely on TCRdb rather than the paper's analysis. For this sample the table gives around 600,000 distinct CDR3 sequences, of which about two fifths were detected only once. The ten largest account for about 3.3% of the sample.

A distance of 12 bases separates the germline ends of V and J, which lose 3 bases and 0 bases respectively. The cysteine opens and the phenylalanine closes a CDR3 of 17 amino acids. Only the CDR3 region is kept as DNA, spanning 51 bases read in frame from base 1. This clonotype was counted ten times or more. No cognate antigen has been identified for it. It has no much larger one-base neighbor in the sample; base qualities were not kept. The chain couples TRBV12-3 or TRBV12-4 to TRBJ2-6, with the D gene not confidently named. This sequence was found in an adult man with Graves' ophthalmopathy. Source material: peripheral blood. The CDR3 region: CASSLGRLGSGANVLTF. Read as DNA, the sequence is TGTGCCAGCAGTTTGGGCAGGCTAGGCTCTGGGGCCAACGTCCTGACTTTC.